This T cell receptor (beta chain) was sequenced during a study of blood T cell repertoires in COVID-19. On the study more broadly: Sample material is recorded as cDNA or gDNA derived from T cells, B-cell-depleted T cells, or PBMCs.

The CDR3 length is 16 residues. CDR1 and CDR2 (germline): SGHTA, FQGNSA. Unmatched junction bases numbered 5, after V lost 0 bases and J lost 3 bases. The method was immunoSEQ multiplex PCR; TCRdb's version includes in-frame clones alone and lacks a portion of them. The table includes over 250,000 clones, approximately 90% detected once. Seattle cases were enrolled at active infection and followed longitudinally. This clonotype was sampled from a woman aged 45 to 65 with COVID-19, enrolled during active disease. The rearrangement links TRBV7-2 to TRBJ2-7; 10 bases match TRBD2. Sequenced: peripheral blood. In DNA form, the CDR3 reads TGTGCCAGCAGCTTAGCGTCTAGCGGGAGAGGCTACGAGCAGTACTTC. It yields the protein CASSLASSGRGYEQYF.